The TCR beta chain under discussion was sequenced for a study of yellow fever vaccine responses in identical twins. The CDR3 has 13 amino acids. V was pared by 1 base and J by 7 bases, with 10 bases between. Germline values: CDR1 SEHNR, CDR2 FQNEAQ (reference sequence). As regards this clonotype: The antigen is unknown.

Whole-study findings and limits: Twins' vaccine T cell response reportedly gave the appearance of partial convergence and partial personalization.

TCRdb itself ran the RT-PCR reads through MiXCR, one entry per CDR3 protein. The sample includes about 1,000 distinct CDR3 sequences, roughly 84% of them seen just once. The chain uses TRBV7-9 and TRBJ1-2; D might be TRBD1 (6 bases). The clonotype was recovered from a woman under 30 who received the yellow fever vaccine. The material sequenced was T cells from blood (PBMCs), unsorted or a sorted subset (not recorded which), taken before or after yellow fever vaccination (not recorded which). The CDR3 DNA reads TGTGCCAGCAGCTTAGGGACAGCCCCTGGCTACACCTTC. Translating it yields CASSLGTAPGYTF.